This record covers a single T cell receptor (beta chain). This CDR3 region has 20 residues. V lost 4 bases, J lost 0 bases, and 14 bases stayed unmatched. The germline V gene has CDR1 SGDLS and CDR2 YYNGEE. All glioblastoma patients lacked an isocitrate dehydrogenase mutation. Input was approximately 2.1 ug genomic DNA, or all available if less. Libraries were prepared by immunoSEQ multiplex PCR; TCRdb keeps only in-frame clonotypes and omits some of them. The table has about 95,000 clones, more than 70% seen once. The data stem from a study of glioma-infiltrating T cells after dendritic cell vaccination. Looking at the study overall: Patients had newly diagnosed or recurrent glioblastoma and received dendritic cell vaccines. Dendritic cells derived from monocytes and pulsed with autologous tumor lysate formed the vaccine.

J is TRBJ2-6 and V is TRBV9, with TRBD1 matching over 9 bases. This receptor was taken from a human donor with glioblastoma. The sequencing used blood, collected before dendritic cell vaccination. The CDR3 DNA is TGTGCCAGCAGCCCACGAATGGGACAGGGCTACTCCTCTGGGGCCAACGTCCTGACTTTC. Its protein product is CASSPRMGQGYSSGANVLTF.